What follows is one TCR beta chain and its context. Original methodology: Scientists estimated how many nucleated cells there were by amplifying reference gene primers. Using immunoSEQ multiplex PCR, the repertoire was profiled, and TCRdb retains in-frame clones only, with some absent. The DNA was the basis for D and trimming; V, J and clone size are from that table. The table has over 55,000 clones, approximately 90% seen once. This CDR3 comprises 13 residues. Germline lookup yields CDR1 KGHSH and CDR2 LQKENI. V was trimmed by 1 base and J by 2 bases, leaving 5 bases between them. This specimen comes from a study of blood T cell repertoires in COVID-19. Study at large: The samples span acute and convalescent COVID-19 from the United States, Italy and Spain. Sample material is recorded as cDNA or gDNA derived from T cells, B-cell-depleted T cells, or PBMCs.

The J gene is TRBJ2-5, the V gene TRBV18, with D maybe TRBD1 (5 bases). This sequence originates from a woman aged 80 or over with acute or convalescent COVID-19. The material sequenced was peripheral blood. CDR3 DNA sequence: TGTGCCAGCTCACCACGACAGCAAGAGACCCAGTACTTC. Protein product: CASSPRQQETQYF.